These 22 T cell receptor beta chains share one sample of origin, sequenced in a study of sequential checkpoint blockade in melanoma. Treatment given: randomized to nivolumab then ipilimumab (arm A) or the reverse (arm B). Only in-frame clones appear in the TCRdb table, and some are missing; sequencing was by immunoSEQ multiplex PCR. Among some 13,000 clones listed, around a fifth were seen once. The source was tumor tissue (inferred from file names), collected from a patient given nivolumab and ipilimumab in sequence. These receptors were taken from a human donor with melanoma.

This clone was detected a few times. J is TRBJ2-5 and V is TRBV19, with 7 bases matching TRBD1. Trimming removed 5 bases from V and 4 bases from J; junction bases left unmatched: 4. This CDR3 is 13 amino acids long. Germline V gives CDR1 LNHDA, CDR2 SQIVND (reference sequence). The CDR3 nucleotides read TGTGCCAGTAGTGTGGGACAGTTAGAGACCCAGTACTTC. Translated: CASSVGQLETQYF.

By share of the sample, this clone is medium-sized. The V call is TRBV6-8, the J call TRBJ1-1, with 8 bases identical to TRBD1. Trimming took 7 bases from V and 2 from J; bases not matched to a gene: 9. CDR1 is MNHGY, CDR2 SAAAGT, per germline. This CDR3 is built from 15 residues. Written as DNA, the CDR3 is TGTGCCAGCATCAAACAGGGGGGGGCTAACACTGAAGCTTTCTTT. Translation: CASIKQGGANTEAFF.

This clone was recorded many times. The chain combines TRBV4-1 with TRBJ2-7; 10 bases agree with TRBD1. Germline V gene lookup returns CDR1 MGHRA and CDR2 YSYEKL. V was clipped by 5 bases and J by 4 bases; unmatched bases: 8. The CDR3 totals 15 residues. CDR3 in amino acids: CASSYTGTGAYEQYF. CDR3 nucleotide sequence: TGCGCCAGCAGCTATACCGGGACAGGGGCGTACGAGCAGTACTTC.

V gene TRBV12-5 combines with J gene TRBJ2-3, with D possibly TRBD2 on 5 matching bases. The CDR3 has 15 residues. Germline assignment: CDR1 LGHNT and CDR2 FRNRAP. Trimming removed 0 bases from V and 6 bases from J, with 13 bases in between. This chain's CDR3 is CASGLVLDYGDTQYF. CDR3 bases: TGTGCTAGTGGTTTGGTACTAGATTACGGGGATACGCAGTATTTT. Variable domain in full (rest from reference TRBV12-5 and TRBJ2-3): DARVTQTPRHKVTEMGQEVTMRCQPILGHNTVFWYRQTMMQGLELLAYFRNRAPLDDSGMPKDRFSAEMPDATLATLKIQPSEPRDSAVYFCASGLVLDYGDTQYFGPGTRLTVL.

The chain recombines TRBV14 with TRBJ2-3, with D maybe TRBD2 (6 bases). The CDR3 extends over 15 amino acids. V was shortened by 1 base and J by 0 bases, with 8 bases between the two germline ends. Per the germline V gene, CDR1 is SGHDN and CDR2 is FVKESK. This CDR3 is CASSQGSGSTDTQYF. The CDR3 DNA follows: TGTGCCAGCAGCCAAGGAAGCGGGAGCACAGATACGCAGTATTTT.

This chain joins TRBV29-1 and TRBJ2-2; D not resolved. Trimming took 6 bases from V and 6 from J, leaving 11 bases between them. The germline V gene encodes CDR1 SQVTM and CDR2 ANQGSEA. This CDR3 is 12 amino acids long. In DNA, the CDR3 is TGCAGCGTCCTTCTGGACGCCGGGGAGCTGTTTTTT. Protein: CSVLLDAGELFF.

This clone was counted at least ten times. This sequence joins TRBV7-4 and TRBJ2-1, with D perhaps matching TRBD1 or TRBD2 (5 bases each). There are 13 residues in the CDR3. The germline CDR1 and CDR2 sequences are SGHVT and SQSDAQ. The V end lost 1 base, the J end lost 8 bases, and 9 bases lay between the germline ends. The CDR3 coding sequence is TGTGCCAGCAGCTTAGGTCGGGGACATGAGCAGTTCTTC. This codes for CASSLGRGHEQFF.

The V call is TRBV18, the J call TRBJ2-5; no firm D call. The V gene lost 1 base and the J gene lost 5 bases, with 20 bases spanning the gap. In germline, CDR1 is KGHSH, CDR2 LQKENI. This CDR3 contains 17 residues. CDR3: CASSPRNSTAFWETQYF. In nucleotides, the CDR3 is TGTGCCAGCTCACCACGGAACTCAACTGCCTTTTGGGAGACCCAGTACTTC.

A few counts support this clone. The rearrangement joins TRBV28 to TRBJ2-2; the D is unclear. Trimming removed 4 bases from V and 5 bases from J, with 5 bases in between. CDR1 is MDHEN and CDR2 is SYDVKM in the germline V gene. This CDR3 spans 12 amino acids. DNA for the CDR3: TGTGCCAGCAGTTGGGGTACCGGGGAGCTGTTTTTT. Protein: CASSWGTGELFF.

This chain uses TRBV6-8 with TRBJ2-7; a weak D match, TRBD1 (5 bases). CDR3 length: 14 residues. Trimming pared 1 base from V and 2 bases from J, leaving 9 bases between. Germline-derived CDR1 and CDR2 are MNHGY and SAAAGT. The DNA of the CDR3 is TGTGCCAGCAGTTACTACGACAGACCCTACGAGCAGTACTTC. Translated: CASSYYDRPYEQYF.

This chain links TRBV19 with TRBJ1-1; the D gene is possibly TRBD1 (6 bases). The CDR3 runs 15 residues. V lost 7 bases, J lost 6 bases, and 21 bases lay in between. CDR1 LNHDA and CDR2 SQIVND come from the germline V gene (reference sequence). The CDR3 sequence is CASTPGRGRPAEAFF. CDR3 in DNA: TGTGCCAGTACCCCAGGTCGGGGGCGACCCGCTGAAGCTTTCTTT. Together with reference TRBV19 and TRBJ1-1, the CDR3 gives the full variable domain: DGGITQSPKYLFRKEGQNVTLSCEQNLNHDAMYWYRQDPGQGLRLIYYSQIVNDFQKGDIAEGYSVSREKKESFPLTVTSAQKNPTAFYLCASTPGRGRPAEAFFGQGTRLTVV.

This clone was detected only a few times. For the CDR3, the DNA is TGTGCCAGCAGTTTGATCCCGGAAAGCAATCAGCCCCAGCATTTT. Protein sequence: CASSLIPESNQPQHF. This sequence joins TRBV6-8 and TRBJ1-5; D gene uncertain. This CDR3 has 15 residues. The ends were cut back, 4 bases at V and 1 base at J, with 11 bases in the middle. The V gene's germline CDR1 is MNHGY and CDR2 SAAAGT.

This CDR3 reads CASSESGAWGYTF. CDR3 nucleotides: TGCGCCAGCAGTGAGTCCGGGGCCTGGGGCTACACCTTC. The genes are TRBV10-2 and TRBJ1-2, with D perhaps TRBD1 (5 bases). V lost 0 bases to trimming and J lost 8 bases, with 10 bases between them. The CDR3 has 13 amino acids. The germline V gene encodes CDR1 WSHSY and CDR2 SAAADI.

V is TRBV5-1 and J is TRBJ1-6, with 9 bases that match TRBD1. Germline assignment: CDR1 SGHRS and CDR2 YFSETQ. Trimming took 0 bases from V and 6 from J; bases not matched to a gene: 7. The CDR3 has 17 residues. The CDR3 protein is CASSLALLQGANSPLHF. As DNA, the CDR3 is TGCGCCAGCAGCTTGGCACTATTACAGGGGGCTAATTCACCCCTCCACTTT.

This clone has just a few counts. The chain has TRBV6-8 and TRBJ2-3; 8 bases match TRBD2. This CDR3 comprises 13 residues. Per germline, CDR1 MNHGY and CDR2 SAAAGT. J lost 6 bases, V lost 4 bases, and 3 bases had no gene match. CDR3 sequence (DNA): TGTGCCAGCAGTTTATTAGCGGGGGATACGCAGTATTTT. Residues: CASSLLAGDTQYF.

J is TRBJ1-5 and V is TRBV10-2; D is unresolved. V lost 4 bases to trimming and J lost 5 bases, with 9 bases between them. CDR3 length: 13 residues. Germline lookup yields CDR1 WSHSY and CDR2 SAAADI. CDR3 DNA sequence: TGCGCCAGCAGTGTGGCAGCCTATCAGCCCCAGCATTTT. It codes for CASSVAAYQPQHF.

The chain recombines TRBV28 with TRBJ2-5, with 14 bases matching TRBD2. Germline V lookup: CDR1 MDHEN, CDR2 SYDVKM. Losses at the gene ends were 4 bases for V and 0 bases for J; bases not matched to a gene: 10. The CDR3 totals 19 residues. The CDR3 DNA is TGTGCCAGCAGTTGGGGACTAGCGGGAGAGGGGGCGTACCAAGAGACCCAGTACTTC. Its translation is CASSWGLAGEGAYQETQYF.

The rearrangement links TRBV12-5 to TRBJ1-5, with D unclear. Germline V gene lookup returns CDR1 LGHNT and CDR2 FRNRAP. The V end lost 6 bases, the J end lost 4 bases, and 19 bases lay between the germline ends. There are 16 residues in the CDR3. The CDR3 region is CASGLKAEPANQPQHF. The CDR3, as DNA: TGTGCTAGTGGCCTGAAGGCGGAGCCAGCAAATCAGCCCCAGCATTTT.

This clone was picked up a small number of times. V gene TRBV6-7 combines with J gene TRBJ1-2; TRBD1 might be the D (5 bases). TRBV6-7 is classed as an ORF, of uncertain function. This CDR3 has 11 residues. The germline V and J ends were trimmed by 10 bases and 7 bases, with 13 bases remaining between them. The CDR3 DNA is TGTGCCACAGGGACCCCGGGTGGCTACACCTTC. Translation: CATGTPGGYTF.

In its sample, this clone was seen a few times. The chain has TRBV11-3 and TRBJ1-5; possibly TRBD1 for D (5 bases). Per germline, CDR1 SGHNT and CDR2 YENEEA. V dropped 1 base and J dropped 6 bases, with 10 bases sitting between them. This CDR3 spans 14 amino acids. The CDR3 is CASSLGQGVQPQHF. The DNA of the CDR3 is TGTGCCAGCAGCTTAGGTCAGGGAGTTCAGCCCCAGCATTTT.

The V and J genes are TRBV10-2 and TRBJ2-5; a possible D gene is TRBD2 (6 bases). Trimming shortened V by 0 bases and J by 5 bases, and 16 bases separated the two germline ends. Germline loops: CDR1 WSHSY, CDR2 SAAADI. The CDR3 has 16 amino acids. The DNA for the CDR3 is TGCGCCAGCAGTGAGTCGGAGGGGTCCACCAATGAGACCCAGTACTTC. Protein sequence: CASSESEGSTNETQYF.

V usage is TRBV9 and J usage is TRBJ1-1; TRBD1 matches at 8 bases. This CDR3 has 16 residues. Germline-derived CDR1 and CDR2 are SGDLS and YYNGEE. V trimming: 5 bases; J trimming: 7 bases; junction bases outside the gene matches: 16. CDR3 nucleotide sequence: TGTGCCAGCAGGACCCCCCCGGGACAGGACTTGAATGAAGCTTTCTTT. Translating gives CASRTPPGQDLNEAFF. Full variable domain (outside the CDR3, taken from reference TRBV9 and TRBJ1-1): DSGVTQTPKHLITATGQRVTLRCSPRSGDLSVYWYQQSLDQGLQFLIQYYNGEERAKGNILERFSAQQFPDLHSELNLSSLELGDSALYFCASRTPPGQDLNEAFFGQGTRLTVV.